This TCR beta chain emerged from a study of beta chain features in type 1 diabetes. Turning to the study itself: Investigators examined 107,917,701 sorted cells across all samples. Study findings and constraints: A greater similarity of naive, central memory and Treg TCRB repertoires was seen among patients than among healthy donors.

Note on this clone: Its antigen is unknown.

Staining for CD45RO/CCR7/CD25/CD127/CD95/CD27 allowed sorting of CD4+ naive, central memory, regulatory and stem cell-like memory cells. The CDR3 loop spans 12 amino acids. Germline V gene lookup returns CDR1 MNHEY and CDR2 SVGAGI. The V end lost 5 bases, the J end lost 5 bases, and 9 bases lay between the germline ends. All of the isolated RNA was reverse transcribed, so expressed TCRB transcripts were sequenced. Average reads for naive, central memory and regulatory T cell samples were some 3.9 million. Sequencing was performed with immunoSEQ multiplex PCR; in TCRdb, only in-frame clones are kept and a portion is missing. The sample lists roughly 250,000 clones, 9.6% occurring once.

Material for sequencing was naive CD4+ T cells from blood. The chain carries TRBV6-5 and TRBJ2-5; D gene unclear. This sequence was found in a woman younger than 30 in good health. As DNA, the CDR3 is TGTGCCAGCAGTGAGTTCGTCGAGACCCAGTACTTC. It specifies CASSEFVETQYF.